A selection of T cell receptor beta chains follows, all from one sample in a study of early T cells in non-severe SARS-CoV-2 infection. One entry per CDR3 protein, called by TCRdb with MiXCR from the 5' RACE reads. Of about 84,000 distinct CDR3 sequences in the sample, 12% were seen once. The sample comprised whole blood. These receptors were obtained from an adult who was a healthcare worker with PCR-confirmed SARS-CoV-2 infection or an uninfected control (not recorded which). CDR3s include the opening cysteine and the closing phenylalanine or tryptophan. D genes are given only for firm matches. Where a row states a size, it is once, few, many or the class of an expanded clone; other rows omit it.

CDR3nt	CDR3aa	abundance	v_gene	len	d_gene	j_gene
TGTGCCAGCAGTTACTTCAGGGCAGGGCTCAACACTGAAGCTTTCTTT	CASSYFRAGLNTEAFF	many	TRBV6-5	16	-	TRBJ1-1
TGTGCCAGCAGACGGACGGGTAGCTCCTACGAGCAGTACTTC	CASRRTGSSYEQYF	many	TRBV12-3/TRBV12-4	14	-	TRBJ2-7
TGCAGCTCGGACAGTCAGTCCCGGTCCTACAATGAGCAGTTCTTC	CSSDSQSRSYNEQFF	few	TRBV29-1	15	-	TRBJ2-1
TGTGCCAGCAGTGATCAGGGCAGGGGACCCTACGAGCAGTACTTC	CASSDQGRGPYEQYF	-	TRBV6-1	15	-	TRBJ2-7
TGCGCCAGCAGTTCGGGACTCCTGAATTATTTT	CASSSGLLNYF	-	TRBV10-2	11	-	TRBJ2-3
TGTGCCAGCAGCGTAGGAGGTGCCCACACAGATACGCAGTATTTT	CASSVGGAHTDTQYF	few	TRBV9	15	-	TRBJ2-3
TGTGCCAGCAGCCAACATCGGGGGGCTACCTACGAGCAGTACTTC	CASSQHRGATYEQYF	-	TRBV14	15	-	TRBJ2-7
TGCAGCGTTGTGGACGGGGGTCACAATGAGCAGTTCTTC	CSVVDGGHNEQFF	few	TRBV29-1	13	-	TRBJ2-1
TGCGCCAGCAGCCGTAGCGGGGGAAGCTCCTACAATGAGCAGTTCTTC	CASSRSGGSSYNEQFF	many	TRBV5-1	16	TRBD2	TRBJ2-1
TGTGCCAGCTCACCCGCGGACGGCGGCGCCCCGCAGTATTTT	CASSPADGGAPQYF	-	TRBV18	14	-	TRBJ2-3
TGCGCCAGCAGCCCCTCCGGGACAGGGGGCCACGAGCAGTACTTC	CASSPSGTGGHEQYF	many	TRBV5-1	15	TRBD1	TRBJ2-7
TGTGCCAGCAGCTTAGAAGGGCCGCGGAGGGGCGAGCAGTACTTC	CASSLEGPRRGEQYF	-	TRBV11-2	15	-	TRBJ2-7
TGTGCCCACAGAATGGACTCAAAACGGGAAGGCACCGGGGAGCTGTTTTTT	CAHRMDSKREGTGELFF	many	TRBV24-1	17	-	TRBJ2-2
TGTGCCAGCAGTTTTGGGTCGTTTAAGACCCAGTACTTC	CASSFGSFKTQYF	-	TRBV27	13	-	TRBJ2-5
TGTGCCACGACAGGGGGCGGAAATCAGCCCCAGCATTTT	CATTGGGNQPQHF	few	TRBV6-5	13	TRBD1	TRBJ1-5
TGTGCCAGCACCTCGATCTACGAGCAGTACTTC	CASTSIYEQYF	-	TRBV28	11	-	TRBJ2-7
TGTGCCAGCAGACTAGCAGGGGGCGGGAATGAGCAGTTCTTC	CASRLAGGGNEQFF	few	TRBV12-3/TRBV12-4	14	TRBD1	TRBJ2-1
TGTGCCAGCAACAGGGGAACTAGCGGGAGCAGCCGCCGGGAAGAGACCCAGTACTTC	CASNRGTSGSSRREETQYF	few	TRBV5-4	19	TRBD2	TRBJ2-5
TGTGCCAGCGGACCGTCCTTTAGGGCCAACGTCCTGACTTTC	CASGPSFRANVLTF	many	TRBV28	14	-	TRBJ2-6
TGCAGCGCCACGACTAGCGGGAGCGCTCTAACCCAGGGGGAGCAGTTCTTC	CSATTSGSALTQGEQFF	few	TRBV29-1	17	TRBD2	TRBJ2-1
TGTGCCAGCAGCTTAGTGGGTCCCACAGATACGCAGTATTTT	CASSLVGPTDTQYF	-	TRBV11-2	14	-	TRBJ2-3
TGTGCCTGGAGGGCTATGGACATGTTTATAGGAGACACCATATATTTT	CAWRAMDMFIGDTIYF	few	TRBV30	16	-	TRBJ1-3
TGTGCCAGCAGCTCACTAGCGGGAAAGGTGGATACGCAGTATTTT	CASSSLAGKVDTQYF	-	TRBV7-3	15	TRBD2	TRBJ2-3
TGTGCCAGCAGCGGAGAGCACTATAGCACAGATACGCAGTATTTT	CASSGEHYSTDTQYF	-	TRBV9	15	-	TRBJ2-3
TGCAGTGCTACCGACTCCTGGGGCCCCCTCGGAGGGGAGCAGTACTTC	CSATDSWGPLGGEQYF	-	TRBV20-1	16	-	TRBJ2-7
TGTGCCAGCAGTTACCCCGGCCACTCTGGGGCCAACGTCCTGACTTTC	CASSYPGHSGANVLTF	-	TRBV6-2/TRBV6-3	16	-	TRBJ2-6
TGTGCCAGCAGGCGACAGGCAATGTACAATGAGCAGTTCTTC	CASRRQAMYNEQFF	few	TRBV28	14	-	TRBJ2-1
TGCAGCGTCAGCCAGTCGTACCAAGAGACCCAGTACTTC	CSVSQSYQETQYF	few	TRBV29-1	13	-	TRBJ2-5
TGTGCCATCAGAGCCCCGCAGGGTAACACTGAAGCTTTCTTT	CAIRAPQGNTEAFF	few	TRBV10-3	14	-	TRBJ1-1
TGTGCCAGCAGTGTCCTTACCGCAGGGAGTGGGGAGACCCAGTACTTC	CASSVLTAGSGETQYF	many	TRBV2	16	-	TRBJ2-5
TGCGCCAGCAGCCCGGCGGGCGTTGTCAATACGCAGTATTTT	CASSPAGVVNTQYF	-	TRBV5-1	14	-	TRBJ2-3
TGTGCCTGGAGCCAGGACAGGGTTGGAGAAAAACTGTTTTTT	CAWSQDRVGEKLFF	-	TRBV30	14	TRBD1	TRBJ1-4
TGTGCCAGCAGTTTCCATCGGGGCCACACTGAAGCTTTCTTT	CASSFHRGHTEAFF	many	TRBV28	14	-	TRBJ1-1
TGTGCCAGCAGTTCTCTTCCCTATGGCTACACCTTC	CASSSLPYGYTF	few	TRBV28	12	-	TRBJ1-2
TGTGCCAGCAGAGCGGACAGGGCGGGAGGTTCTGGGGCCAACGTCCTGACTTTC	CASRADRAGGSGANVLTF	many	TRBV14	18	-	TRBJ2-6
TGCAGCGCTCGAGGGGGGGCGAGAGAGCAGTACTTC	CSARGGAREQYF	many	TRBV29-1	12	-	TRBJ2-7
TGCAGTGCTAGACCCAGGGTTTCCTACTCCTACGAGCAGTACTTC	CSARPRVSYSYEQYF	many	TRBV20-1	15	-	TRBJ2-7
TGTGCCAGCCGGCGGACAGGGGATGACACAGATACGCAGTATTTT	CASRRTGDDTDTQYF	-	TRBV5-4	15	TRBD1	TRBJ2-3
TGTGCCAGCACTATAAACTATGGCTACACCTTC	CASTINYGYTF	few	TRBV2	11	-	TRBJ1-2
TGTGCCAGCAGCTTCGGCGGGACTAGCGGGGGCCTTGGGGAGTTCTTC	CASSFGGTSGGLGEFF	many	TRBV5-4	16	TRBD2	TRBJ2-1
TGTGCCAGTAGTATATCAGGCGGGGGGGCCAACTACAATGAGCAGTTCTTC	CASSISGGGANYNEQFF	-	TRBV19	17	TRBD2	TRBJ2-1
TGCAGTGCTTGGGGGGGTGCGAACACCGGGGAGCTGTTTTTT	CSAWGGANTGELFF	few	TRBV20-1	14	TRBD2	TRBJ2-2
TGCAGTGTTCCAAGCAGGGGGGGCTATGGCTACACCTTC	CSVPSRGGYGYTF	few	TRBV20-1	13	TRBD1	TRBJ1-2
TGTGCCAGCTGCCGCGGCACAGAGACCCAGTACTTC	CASCRGTETQYF	few	TRBV3-1	12	-	TRBJ2-5
TGCAGTGCTAGAGCCTGGTGGCAGGAGAACACCGGGGAGCTGTTTTTT	CSARAWWQENTGELFF	many	TRBV20-1	16	-	TRBJ2-2
TGCGCCAGCAGCTTGACTATCACAGATACGCAGTATTTT	CASSLTITDTQYF	-	TRBV5-1	13	-	TRBJ2-3
TGTGCCAGCAGTTTATCGGGACATGGCTACACCTTC	CASSLSGHGYTF	many	TRBV12-3/TRBV12-4	12	-	TRBJ1-2
TGCGCCAGCAGCCTGGGGCCAAGCACAGATACGCAGTATTTT	CASSLGPSTDTQYF	few	TRBV5-1	14	-	TRBJ2-3
TGCGCCAGCAGTGAACCCGCGACAGTCACGCAGTATTTT	CASSEPATVTQYF	-	TRBV10-1	13	-	TRBJ2-3
TGCAGTGCTAGAGACCCCCGGGGACGATCAAACACCGGGGAGCTGTTTTTT	CSARDPRGRSNTGELFF	-	TRBV20-1	17	-	TRBJ2-2
TGTGCCAGTACCCGACGGACTAGCGGGGGGGATGAGCAGTTCTTC	CASTRRTSGGDEQFF	many	TRBV19	15	TRBD2	TRBJ2-1
TGCGCCAGCAGCTTGTCAGTTAACTATGGCTACACCTTC	CASSLSVNYGYTF	-	TRBV5-1	13	-	TRBJ1-2
TGTGCCAGCAGCTTAAAAAGGGATCAGCCCCAGCATTTT	CASSLKRDQPQHF	-	TRBV11-2	13	-	TRBJ1-5
TGCGCCAGCAGCTTGGTGGGGCTGCAGTTCTTC	CASSLVGLQFF	few	TRBV5-1	11	-	TRBJ2-1